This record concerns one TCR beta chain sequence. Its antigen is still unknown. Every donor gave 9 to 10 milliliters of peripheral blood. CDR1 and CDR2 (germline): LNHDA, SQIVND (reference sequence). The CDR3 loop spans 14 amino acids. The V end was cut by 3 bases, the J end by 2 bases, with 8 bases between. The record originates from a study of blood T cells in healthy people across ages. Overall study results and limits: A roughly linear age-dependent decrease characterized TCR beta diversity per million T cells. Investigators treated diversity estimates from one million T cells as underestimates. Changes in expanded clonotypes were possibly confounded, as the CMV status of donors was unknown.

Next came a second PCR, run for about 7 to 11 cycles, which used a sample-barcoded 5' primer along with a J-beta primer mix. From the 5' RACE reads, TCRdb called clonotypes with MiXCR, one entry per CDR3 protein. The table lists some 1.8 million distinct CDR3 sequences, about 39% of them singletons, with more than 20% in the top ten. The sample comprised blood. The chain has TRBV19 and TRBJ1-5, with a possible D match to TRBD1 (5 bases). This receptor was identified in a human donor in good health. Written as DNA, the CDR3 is TGTGCCAGTAGTATTGACAGTCGCAATCAGCCCCAGCATTTT. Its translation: CASSIDSRNQPQHF.